This TCR beta chain comes out of a study of T cells in Graves' hyperthyroidism and ophthalmopathy. Study-level findings and limits: Among clonotypes expanded in thyroid above 0.001, most were also found in blood. Before onset, ophthalmopathy was predicted by the model a median roughly six months earlier. A model using 13 V-J features told ophthalmopathy apart from stable hyperthyroidism.

Regions amplified from RNA transcripts were the TCR beta CDR3 regions. The HTBI primer set was used in a first-round RT-PCR of the TCR CDR3. TCRdb reprocessed the multiplex PCR reads via MiXCR and lists one record per CDR3 protein. The table shows 300,000 to 400,000 distinct CDR3 sequences, with 13% occurring only once. Ten or more counts support this clonotype. Its matching antigen is unknown. The V end lost 1 base, the J end lost 10 bases, and 9 bases lay between the germline ends. Germline CDR1 and CDR2: SEHNR and FQNEAQ (reference sequence). The CDR3 is 12 residues long. From around 11 ml of fresh peripheral blood, PBMCs were isolated.

Sequencing was performed on blood. This TCR came from a woman younger than 35 with Graves' hyperthyroidism. The chain carries TRBV7-9 and TRBJ2-3, with a possible D match to TRBD2 (6 bases). The CDR3 nucleotides are TGTGCCAGCAGCTTAGAAGAGCGGGCGCAGTATTTT. Protein sequence: CASSLEERAQYF.